Below, 18 T cell receptor beta chains from the same sample are listed, as sequenced in a study of beta chain features in type 1 diabetes. Every isolated RNA sample was fully reverse transcribed, so sequencing captured expressed TCRB transcripts. Repertoires were generated with immunoSEQ multiplex PCR, while TCRdb's copy carries only in-frame clones and drops some. The sample comprises some 900,000 clones, roughly 15% of which are singletons, and about 0.025% rests with the top ten. Sample: naive CD4+ T cells from blood. These receptors were collected from a woman in her late teens or twenties in good health.

The chain couples TRBV4-1 to TRBJ2-5; D remains ambiguous. The CDR3 covers 18 residues. Trimming left V 4 bases short and J 1 base short, with 22 bases between. Germline V gene sequence: CDR1 MGHRA, CDR2 YSYEKL. This chain's CDR3 is CASSRSDATVPLQETQYF. The CDR3 DNA reads TGCGCCAGCAGCCGTTCGGACGCTACAGTGCCCCTCCAAGAGACCCAGTACTTC.

This clone was detected only a few times. The CDR3: CASTDRIAKNIQYF. In nucleotides, the CDR3 is TGTGCCAGCACCGATCGGATAGCCAAAAACATTCAGTACTTC. The chain combines TRBV6-5 with TRBJ2-4, with D hard to call. The CDR3 contains 14 residues. CDR1 and CDR2 from the germline V gene are MNHEY and SVGAGI. V shed 7 bases and J shed 0 bases, with 10 bases lying between them.

The chain recombines TRBV27 with TRBJ1-5; D might be TRBD1 (6 bases). The CDR3 totals 13 residues. CDR1 MNHEY and CDR2 SMNVEV come from the germline V gene (reference sequence). The V end lost 6 bases, the J end lost 4 bases, and 10 bases lay between the germline ends. CDR3: CASRRQANQPQHF. As DNA, the CDR3 is TGTGCCAGCAGGCGACAGGCAAATCAGCCCCAGCATTTT.

There are a few counts of this clone. V and J are TRBV2 and TRBJ2-5, with 8 bases that match TRBD1. The DNA end is more similar to TRBJ2-7, so the J call may be wrong. This CDR3 has 14 residues. Germline CDR1 reads SNHLY; CDR2 reads FYNNEI. This CDR3 is CASSEEGQVYEQYF. The CDR3 DNA follows: TGTGCCAGCAGTGAAGAGGGACAGGTCTACGAGCAGTACTTC.

This clone came up a few times. This sequence joins TRBV28 and TRBJ1-1; D gene ambiguous. V lost 2 bases, J lost 10 bases, and 8 bases lay in between. The CDR3 has 11 amino acids. Germline V gene data show CDR1 as MDHEN and CDR2 as SYDVKM. The CDR3 is CASSLTVVAFF. The CDR3 coding sequence is TGTGCCAGCAGTTTAACGGTGGTAGCTTTCTTT.

V usage is TRBV15 and J usage is TRBJ2-1; D remains ambiguous. The V end was cut by 2 bases, the J end by 3 bases, with 17 bases between. Germline CDR1 is LNHNV and CDR2 is YYDKDF (reference sequence). This CDR3 spans 17 amino acids. CDR3 sequence reads: CATSRLQEAPFYNEQFF. CDR3 nucleotides: TGTGCCACCAGCAGACTTCAGGAAGCGCCATTCTACAATGAGCAGTTCTTC.

This CDR3 is CASSLGGGNTGELFF. DNA of the CDR3: TGTGCCAGCAGCTTAGGAGGGGGTAACACCGGGGAGCTGTTTTTT. This chain connects TRBV5-6 to TRBJ2-2; D possibly uses TRBD1 or TRBD2 (6 bases each). Germline lookup yields CDR1 SGHDT and CDR2 YYEEEE. This CDR3 comprises 15 residues. V dropped 2 bases and J dropped 2 bases, with 10 bases sitting between them.

The chain links TRBV25-1 to TRBJ2-2; TRBD1 agrees at 8 bases. V trimming: 6 bases; J trimming: 3 bases; junction bases outside the gene matches: 9. The CDR3 spans 16 residues. CDR1 MGHDK and CDR2 SYGVNS come from the germline V gene. The CDR3 sequence: CASRSRTGRDTGELFF. The CDR3, as DNA: TGTGCCAGCAGGTCTCGGACAGGGCGAGACACCGGGGAGCTGTTTTTT. Combining the CDR3 with reference TRBV25-1 and TRBJ2-2 gives the whole variable domain EADIYQTPRYLVIGTGKKITLECSQTMGHDKMYWYQQDPGMELHLIHYSYGVNSTEKGDLSSESTVSRIRTEHFPLTLESARPSHTSQYLCASRSRTGRDTGELFFGEGSRLTVL.

This clone was counted only a few times. CDR3 protein: CASSIMGVAKNIQYF. DNA for the CDR3: TGTGCCAGTAGTATCATGGGGGTAGCCAAAAACATTCAGTACTTC. The rearrangement links TRBV19 to TRBJ2-4, with D perhaps given as TRBD1 or TRBD2 (5 bases each). V was trimmed by 3 bases and J by 0 bases, leaving 9 bases between them. Germline loops: CDR1 LNHDA, CDR2 SQIVND (reference sequence). The CDR3 loop spans 15 amino acids.

This clone has only a few counts. The chain links TRBV19 to TRBJ2-3; 12 bases agree with TRBD2. The CDR3 loop spans 19 amino acids. Germline-derived CDR1 and CDR2 are LNHDA and SQIVND (reference sequence). V was pared by 5 bases and J by 4 bases, with 16 bases of the junction left unmatched. CDR3 protein: CASSSLAGGTTGVADTQYF. The CDR3 bases are TGTGCCAGTAGTTCACTAGCGGGAGGAACAACTGGAGTGGCAGATACGCAGTATTTT. Full variable domain (remainder filled in from reference TRBV19 and TRBJ2-3): DGGITQSPKYLFRKEGQNVTLSCEQNLNHDAMYWYRQDPGQGLRLIYYSQIVNDFQKGDIAEGYSVSREKKESFPLTVTSAQKNPTAFYLCASSSLAGGTTGVADTQYFGPGTRLTVL.

This clone came up a few times. V is TRBV5-1 and J is TRBJ2-3; 12 bases line up with TRBD2. Unmatched junction bases numbered 8, after V lost 2 bases and J lost 4 bases. Germline values: CDR1 SGHRS, CDR2 YFSETQ. The length of the CDR3 is 17 residues. This CDR3 reads CASSFRPTSGSPDTQYF. Here the CDR3 DNA reads TGCGCCAGCAGCTTTAGGCCGACTAGCGGGAGTCCAGATACGCAGTATTTT. Filled out from reference TRBV5-1 and TRBJ2-3, the complete variable domain reads KAGVTQTPRYLIKTRGQQVTLSCSPISGHRSVSWYQQTPGQGLQFLFEYFSETQRNKGNFPGRFSGRQFSNSRSEMNVSTLELGDSALYLCASSFRPTSGSPDTQYFGPGTRLTVL.

This clone was seen a few times. The genes are TRBV15 and TRBJ2-1; 7 nucleotides line up with TRBD1. V lost 1 base and J lost 9; bases outside the gene matches: 12. The CDR3 runs 16 residues. CDR1 is LNHNV, CDR2 YYDKDF, per germline (reference sequence). The DNA of the CDR3 is TGTGCCACCAGCAGAGCCTTACAGGGGTCCCGGAGTGAGCAGTTCTTC. As protein: CATSRALQGSRSEQFF.

The chain couples TRBV5-1 to TRBJ2-1; weak D call: TRBD1 (5 bases). V lost 4 bases and J lost 5, with 16 bases in between. Germline V gene sequence: CDR1 SGHRS, CDR2 YFSETQ. This CDR3 contains 15 residues. The CDR3 DNA reads TGCGCCAGCAGCCCACAGTCCGCCAGGGACAATGAGCAGTTCTTC. This codes for CASSPQSARDNEQFF. Drawing the rest from reference TRBV5-1 and TRBJ2-1, the complete variable domain is KAGVTQTPRYLIKTRGQQVTLSCSPISGHRSVSWYQQTPGQGLQFLFEYFSETQRNKGNFPGRFSGRQFSNSRSEMNVSTLELGDSALYLCASSPQSARDNEQFFGPGTRLTVL.

A few counts support this clone. This chain connects TRBV29-1 to TRBJ2-7; D perhaps matches TRBD2 (6 bases). V dropped 4 bases and J dropped 0 bases, with 13 bases sitting between them. The CDR3 loop spans 14 amino acids. The germline V gene has CDR1 SQVTM and CDR2 ANQGSEA. The CDR3 loop reads CSVVGGTSSYEQYF. CDR3 DNA: TGCAGCGTTGTTGGCGGGACGAGCTCCTACGAGCAGTACTTC.

This clone was counted between two and nine times. V is TRBV6-6 and J is TRBJ2-7; TRBD1 agrees at 8 bases. CDR3 length equals 14 residues. The V segment lost 0 bases and the J segment 7 bases; nucleotides outside the gene matches: 5. Germline CDR1 reads MNHNY; CDR2 reads SVGAGI (reference sequence). CDR3 protein: CASSYSDRVREQYF. The CDR3 DNA is TGTGCCAGCAGTTACTCGGACAGGGTGAGAGAGCAGTACTTC.

V and J are TRBV5-1 and TRBJ2-2; the match to TRBD1 covers 8 bases. The CDR3 has 15 amino acids. Germline V lookup: CDR1 SGHRS, CDR2 YFSETQ. Trimming cost V 0 bases and J 4 bases; bases outside gene matches: 2. CDR3 DNA sequence: TGCGCCAGCAGCTTGGCCGGGACAGGCACCGGGGAGCTGTTTTTT. It is translated as CASSLAGTGTGELFF.

The chain recombines TRBV5-1 with TRBJ1-4; 8 positions match TRBD1. The junction had 11 bases not matched to a gene; V was cut back by 7 bases and J by 6 bases. The germline CDR1 and CDR2 sequences are SGHRS and YFSETQ. This CDR3 region has 15 residues. The CDR3, as DNA: TGCGCCAGCCTTAACCCCGGGACAGGCTATGAAAAACTGTTTTTT. It translates to CASLNPGTGYEKLFF.

This sequence joins TRBV6-1 and TRBJ1-2, with D perhaps matching TRBD1 (5 bases). V was cut by 2 bases and J by 4 bases, with 14 bases left in between. Per the germline V gene, CDR1 is MNHNS and CDR2 is SASEGT. This CDR3 has 15 residues. The CDR3 bases are TGTGCCAGCAGTGAATCAAGACAGCTACTCTATGGCTACACCTTC. Protein product: CASSESRQLLYGYTF.